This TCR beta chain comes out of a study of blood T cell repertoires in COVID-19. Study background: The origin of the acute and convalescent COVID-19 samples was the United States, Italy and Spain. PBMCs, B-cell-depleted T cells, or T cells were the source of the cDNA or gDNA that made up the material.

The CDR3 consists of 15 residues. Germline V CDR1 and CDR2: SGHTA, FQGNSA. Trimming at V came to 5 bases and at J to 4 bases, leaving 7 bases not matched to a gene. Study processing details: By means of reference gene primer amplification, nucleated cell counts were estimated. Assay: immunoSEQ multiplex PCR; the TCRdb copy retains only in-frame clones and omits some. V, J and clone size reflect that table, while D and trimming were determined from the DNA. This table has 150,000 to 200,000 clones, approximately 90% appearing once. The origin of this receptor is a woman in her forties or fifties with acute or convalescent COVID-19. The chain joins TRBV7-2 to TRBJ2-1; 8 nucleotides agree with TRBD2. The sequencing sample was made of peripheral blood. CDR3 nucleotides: TGTGCCAGCAGCCTGAGGGCGGGGGGTTACAATGAGCAGTTCTTC. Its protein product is CASSLRAGGYNEQFF.